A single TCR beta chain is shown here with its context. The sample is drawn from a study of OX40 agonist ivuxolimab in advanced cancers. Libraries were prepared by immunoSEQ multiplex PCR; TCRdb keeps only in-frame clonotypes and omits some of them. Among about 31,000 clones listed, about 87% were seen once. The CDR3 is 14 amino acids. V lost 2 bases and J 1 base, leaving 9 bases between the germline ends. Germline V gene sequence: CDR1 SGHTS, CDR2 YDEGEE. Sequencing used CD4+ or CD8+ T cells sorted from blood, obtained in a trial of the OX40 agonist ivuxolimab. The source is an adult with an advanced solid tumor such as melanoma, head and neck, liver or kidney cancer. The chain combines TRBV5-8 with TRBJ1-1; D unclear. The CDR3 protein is CASSLVPPNTEAFF. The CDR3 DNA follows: TGTGCCAGCAGCTTAGTACCTCCGAACACTGAAGCTTTCTTT. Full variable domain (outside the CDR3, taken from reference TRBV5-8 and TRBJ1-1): EAGVTQSPTHLIKTRGQQATLRCSPISGHTSVYWYQQALGLGLQFLLWYDEGEERNRGNFPPRFSGRQFPNYSSELNVNALELEDSALYLCASSLVPPNTEAFFGQGTRLTVV.